This TCR beta chain stems from a study of control samples from healthy donors and cancer patients. Generated by immunoSEQ multiplex PCR, the TCRdb table keeps only in-frame clones and is missing some. Across 150,000 to 200,000 clones, the top ten clones capture under 2.5% of the sample. CDR3 length equals 15 residues. Germline V gene lookup returns CDR1 KGHSH and CDR2 LQKENI. Trimming removed 5 bases from V and 7 bases from J; junction bases left unmatched: 7. The sample taken for sequencing was blood. The chain links TRBV18 to TRBJ1-6; 8 bases are a match to TRBD1. The source of this sequence is a woman younger than 45 in good health. This CDR3 reads CASSTTGERNSPLHF. For the CDR3, the DNA is TGTGCCAGCTCAACGACAGGGGAGAGGAATTCACCCCTCCACTTT.